The source of this TCR beta chain is a study of tumor and adjacent non-tumor tissue in lung cancer. Study results and caveats: Compared with tumor, normal lung showed significantly lower TCR diversity. Shorter survival was associated with higher TCR diversity in tumors. Tumor repertoires had a smaller top 100 clone share than normal lung.

The table lists this clonotype with a count of one. What it binds is unknown. TCRbeta libraries were built with three rounds of nested PCR, modified from ARM-PCR. A single record per CDR3 protein comes from TCRdb applying MiXCR to the multiplex PCR reads. Of 90,000 to 130,000 distinct CDR3 sequences in the sample, approximately 84% were seen once. The CDR3 has 14 residues. With 7 bases removed from V and 3 bases from J, the gap between germline ends came to 13 bases. This sample's RNA came from whole unsorted tissue. Chemotherapy-naive patients with new lung cancer underwent thoracic surgery in China, August–late 2014.

The rearrangement joins TRBV12-3 or TRBV12-4 to TRBJ1-5; D not certain. Sequenced: lung tumor tissue. This TCR came from a man aged 65-85 years with non-small cell lung cancer. CDR3 loop: CASTAGELNQPQHF. DNA for the CDR3: TGTGCCAGCACCGCGGGAGAACTCAATCAGCCCCAGCATTTT.